This T cell receptor beta chain is from a study of cytomegalovirus exposure and HLA in healthy donors. Each of the donors was a healthy bone marrow donor. V was clipped by 7 bases and J by 7 bases; unmatched bases: 11. Germline CDR1 reads SGDLS; CDR2 reads YYNGEE. The CDR3 extends over 13 amino acids. In the PCR, 60 Vbeta and 13 Jbeta primers were used. Assay used: immunoSEQ multiplex PCR; TCRdb lists only in-frame clones, some missing. Of approximately 220,000 clones listed, 65% to 90% are singletons. The sequence was collected from a girl aged 5 to 17 in good health and CMV-seronegative. The sequenced sample consisted of PBMCs. J is TRBJ2-7 and V is TRBV9, with 7 bases matching TRBD2. The CDR3 DNA sequence: TGTGCCAGCGGGGACTACCCGTTCGCTGAGCAGTACTTC. Protein sequence: CASGDYPFAEQYF.